This record concerns one T cell receptor beta chain sequence. These data are taken from a study of glioma-infiltrating T cells after dendritic cell vaccination. The immunoSEQ assay amplified TCRB CDR3 from up to roughly 2 ug DNA. Assay used: immunoSEQ multiplex PCR; TCRdb lists only in-frame clones, some missing. Of 93,000 or so clones in the sample, around three quarters were seen once. This CDR3 region has 13 residues. V shed 2 bases and J shed 2 bases, with 7 bases lying between them. CDR1 is GTSNPN, CDR2 SVGIG, per germline (reference sequence). Sequenced here: blood, sampled before dendritic cell vaccination. The chain employs TRBV30 and TRBJ1-5, with D uncertain. The sequence came from a human donor with glioblastoma. Written as DNA, the CDR3 is TGTGCCTGGAGTACCGGGGGCAATCAGCCCCAGCATTTT. Its protein is CAWSTGGNQPQHF. The variable domain in full, with the rest retrieved from reference TRBV30 and TRBJ1-5, is SQTIHQWPATLVQPVGSPLSLECTVEGTSNPNLYWYRQAAGRGLQLLFYSVGIGQISSEVPQNLSASRPQDRQFILSSKKLLLSDSGFYLCAWSTGGNQPQHFGDGTRLSIL.